These 12 T cell receptor beta chains were sequenced from one sample in a study of OX40 agonist ivuxolimab in advanced cancers. The protocol was immunoSEQ multiplex PCR, while the TCRdb copy is restricted to in-frame clones and leaves out a portion. The data contain fewer than 25,000 clones, approximately 88% of them singletons. Material: CD4+ or CD8+ T cells sorted from blood, obtained in a trial of the OX40 agonist ivuxolimab. The receptors originated from an adult with an advanced solid tumor such as melanoma, head and neck, liver or kidney cancer.

J is TRBJ2-3 and V is TRBV7-8, with TRBD2 matching over 9 bases. Germline assignment: CDR1 SGHVS and CDR2 FQNEAQ. The J segment lost 3 bases and the V segment lost 2 bases, leaving 9 bases of the junction unmatched. The CDR3 runs to 17 residues. The CDR3 spells CASSLQGGTSSTDTQYF. The CDR3 bases are TGTGCCAGCAGCTTACAGGGGGGGACTAGCAGTACAGATACGCAGTATTTT.

The V call is TRBV5-1, the J call TRBJ2-7; D ambiguous. V dropped 0 bases and J dropped 5 bases, with 9 bases sitting between them. The CDR3 runs to 13 residues. Germline loops: CDR1 SGHRS, CDR2 YFSETQ. For the CDR3, the DNA is TGCGCCAGCAGCTTGGGGGCAGGCGACGAGCAGTACTTC. It encodes CASSLGAGDEQYF. Complete variable domain (other parts from reference TRBV5-1 and TRBJ2-7): KAGVTQTPRYLIKTRGQQVTLSCSPISGHRSVSWYQQTPGQGLQFLFEYFSETQRNKGNFPGRFSGRQFSNSRSEMNVSTLELGDSALYLCASSLGAGDEQYFGPGTRLTVT.

The V call is TRBV4-1, the J call TRBJ1-1; 7 nucleotides align to TRBD1. Germline CDR1 MGHRA, CDR2 YSYEKL. V was pared by 0 bases and J by 5 bases, with 9 bases of the junction left unmatched. This CDR3 spans 16 amino acids. This chain's CDR3 is CASSQERDRVRTEAFF. The CDR3 nucleotides read TGCGCCAGCAGCCAAGAAAGGGACAGAGTTCGAACTGAAGCTTTCTTT.

The V gene is TRBV4-2, the J gene TRBJ2-5; possible D gene TRBD2, 6 bases. V was pared by 0 bases and J by 2 bases, with 10 bases between. Germline V lookup: CDR1 LGHNA, CDR2 YNFKEQ. The CDR3 spans 15 residues. The CDR3 DNA is TGTGCCAGCAGCCAAGATCAAGGAGGGCAAGAGACCCAGTACTTC. It specifies CASSQDQGGQETQYF.

A few counts support this clone. The CDR3 spells CASSVLQGVTEAFF. In DNA, the CDR3 is TGTGCCAGCAGTGTATTACAGGGGGTAACTGAAGCTTTCTTT. The gene calls are TRBV6-1 and TRBJ1-1, with 8 bases lining up with TRBD1. There are 14 residues in the CDR3. J was trimmed by 5 bases and V by 4 bases; bases with no gene match: 6. Germline V gene sequence: CDR1 MNHNS, CDR2 SASEGT.

CDR3 bases: TGTGCCATCAGCGGGGGACAGCTCTCTGGAAACACCATATATTTT. It translates to CAISGGQLSGNTIYF. V is TRBV10-3 and J is TRBJ1-3, with 7 bases fitting TRBD1. CDR1 and CDR2 from the germline V gene are ENHRY and SYGVKD. V dropped 6 bases and J dropped 0; count of bases not matched to a gene: 5. This CDR3 has 15 residues.

The chain has TRBV5-1 and TRBJ1-1, with 10 nucleotides matching TRBD1. The germline gives CDR1 SGHRS, CDR2 YFSETQ. CDR3 length: 15 residues. V gave up 4 bases and J gave up 1 base; unmatched junction bases: 4. This CDR3 reads CASSARTGGNTEAFF. CDR3 nucleotides: TGCGCCAGCAGCGCACGGACAGGGGGGAACACTGAAGCTTTCTTT. The full variable domain, with the rest looked up from reference TRBV5-1 and TRBJ1-1, is KAGVTQTPRYLIKTRGQQVTLSCSPISGHRSVSWYQQTPGQGLQFLFEYFSETQRNKGNFPGRFSGRQFSNSRSEMNVSTLELGDSALYLCASSARTGGNTEAFFGQGTRLTVV.

The chain has TRBV29-1 and TRBJ2-1; D might be TRBD2 (6 bases). The CDR3 is 17 residues long. V lost 4 bases and J 2 bases, leaving 21 bases between the germline ends. CDR1 and CDR2 from the germline V gene are SQVTM and ANQGSEA. CDR3 nucleotides: TGCAGCGTTGGTGGGGCTCGTGGCCAGCGGGCCTACAATGAGCAGTTCTTC. Amino acids: CSVGGARGQRAYNEQFF.

V and J are TRBV9 and TRBJ1-1; D is unresolved. CDR3 length: 13 amino acids. V shed 4 bases and J shed 0 bases, with 7 bases lying between them. Germline V gene sequence: CDR1 SGDLS, CDR2 YYNGEE. CDR3 loop: CASSRMLNTEAFF. The CDR3 DNA sequence: TGTGCCAGCAGCAGAATGTTGAACACTGAAGCTTTCTTT.

V and J are TRBV5-1 and TRBJ2-3; 13 positions agree with TRBD2. Germline trimming cut 3 bases from V and 5 bases from J; bases unmatched to any gene: 6. There are 16 residues in the CDR3. Germline V gives CDR1 SGHRS, CDR2 YFSETQ. The chain's CDR3 is CASSSGLAGEGDTQYF. In DNA form, the CDR3 reads TGCGCCAGCAGCTCAGGACTAGCGGGAGAAGGAGATACGCAGTATTTT. Full variable domain (missing parts from reference TRBV5-1 and TRBJ2-3): KAGVTQTPRYLIKTRGQQVTLSCSPISGHRSVSWYQQTPGQGLQFLFEYFSETQRNKGNFPGRFSGRQFSNSRSEMNVSTLELGDSALYLCASSSGLAGEGDTQYFGPGTRLTVL.

This clone was seen just once. The chain links TRBV6-6 to TRBJ2-5; 12 nucleotides match TRBD2. The J call is in doubt because the DNA end fits TRBJ2-7 better. Germline loops: CDR1 MNHNY, CDR2 SVGAGI (reference sequence). The length of the CDR3 is 14 residues. This CDR3 reads CASKLAGGNYEQYF. CDR3 DNA sequence: TGTGCCAGCAAACTAGCGGGAGGAAACTACGAGCAGTACTTC.

This clone is a singleton in its sample. This chain links TRBV5-1 with TRBJ1-3; 8 nucleotides line up with TRBD1. The CDR3 extends over 15 amino acids. CDR1 is SGHRS and CDR2 is YFSETQ in the germline V gene. The V segment lost 2 bases and the J segment 4 bases; nucleotides outside the gene matches: 5. Written as DNA, the CDR3 is TGCGCCAGCAGCTTCCAGGGGGCGAACGGAAACACCATATATTTT. It yields the protein CASSFQGANGNTIYF. The variable domain in full, with the rest retrieved from reference TRBV5-1 and TRBJ1-3, is KAGVTQTPRYLIKTRGQQVTLSCSPISGHRSVSWYQQTPGQGLQFLFEYFSETQRNKGNFPGRFSGRQFSNSRSEMNVSTLELGDSALYLCASSFQGANGNTIYFGEGSWLTVV.